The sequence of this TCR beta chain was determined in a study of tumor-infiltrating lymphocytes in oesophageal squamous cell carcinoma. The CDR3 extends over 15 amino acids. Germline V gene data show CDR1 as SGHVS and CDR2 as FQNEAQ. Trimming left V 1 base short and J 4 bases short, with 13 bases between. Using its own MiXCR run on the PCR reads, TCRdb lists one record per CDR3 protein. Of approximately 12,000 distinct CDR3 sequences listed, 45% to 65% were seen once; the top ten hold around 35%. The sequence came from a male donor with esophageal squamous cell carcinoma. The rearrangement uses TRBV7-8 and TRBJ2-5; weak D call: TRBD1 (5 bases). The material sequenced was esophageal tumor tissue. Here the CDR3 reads CASSLGAGRRETQYF. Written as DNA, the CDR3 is TGTGCCAGCAGCTTAGGGGCAGGGCGACGAGAGACCCAGTACTTC.